This T cell receptor (beta chain) derives from a study of blood T cell repertoires in COVID-19. Study details: Both acute and convalescent COVID-19 samples were obtained from the United States, Italy and Spain. The analysed material was cDNA or gDNA that came from T cells, B-cell-depleted T cells, or PBMCs.

Using immunoSEQ multiplex PCR, the repertoire was profiled, and TCRdb retains in-frame clones only, with some absent. The sample has some 140,000 clones; approximately 90% are singletons. The receptor was isolated from a man aged 45-65 years with active or convalescent COVID-19. The source material was peripheral blood.

CDR3 coding DNA: TGTGCCAGCAGCGCCTCCGGGACTAGCGGGGCCCACAATGAGCAGTTCTTC. It encodes CASSASGTSGAHNEQFF. The V call is TRBV7-7, the J call TRBJ2-1, with 13 bases matching TRBD2. Germline lookup yields CDR1 SSHAT and CDR2 FNYEAQ (reference sequence). The CDR3 sequence is 17 residues long. V gave up 5 bases and J gave up 5 bases; unmatched junction bases: 9.